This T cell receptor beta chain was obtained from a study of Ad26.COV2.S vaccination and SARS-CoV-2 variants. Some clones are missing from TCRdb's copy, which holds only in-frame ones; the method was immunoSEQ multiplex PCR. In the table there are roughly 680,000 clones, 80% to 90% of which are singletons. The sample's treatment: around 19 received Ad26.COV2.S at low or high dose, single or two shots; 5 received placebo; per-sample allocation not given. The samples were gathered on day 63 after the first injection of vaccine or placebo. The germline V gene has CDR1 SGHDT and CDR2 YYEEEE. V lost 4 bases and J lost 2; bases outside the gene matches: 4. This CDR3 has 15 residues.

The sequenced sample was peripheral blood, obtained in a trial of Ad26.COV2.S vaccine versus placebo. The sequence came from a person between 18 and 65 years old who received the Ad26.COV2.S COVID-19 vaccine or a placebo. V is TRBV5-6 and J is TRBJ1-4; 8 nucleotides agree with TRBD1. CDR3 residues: CASSEGTGTNEKLFF. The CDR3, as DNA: TGTGCCAGCAGCGAGGGGACAGGTACTAATGAAAAACTGTTTTTT.